The rows below give T cell receptor beta chains drawn from one sample of a study of early T cells in non-severe SARS-CoV-2 infection. TCRdb passed the 5' RACE reads through MiXCR, listing each CDR3 protein once. The sample includes tens of thousands of distinct CDR3 sequences, 11% seen only once; the top ten take 12%. The source material was whole blood, sampled at baseline. The receptors stem from an adult who was a healthcare worker with PCR-confirmed SARS-CoV-2 infection or an uninfected control (not recorded which). The conserved cysteine and the conserved F or W are not part of the CDR3 here. Fields, in order: J gene, clone size, D gene, V gene, CDR3 protein. A D gene is named only where the DNA matches it firmly. Part of the rows lack a size; the others show once, few, many or a class for expanded clones.

>TRBJ1-1|NA|NA|TRBV7-9
ASSLQAGRTEAF
>TRBJ2-3|few|NA|TRBV7-8
ASTLRRGLYTDTQY
>TRBJ1-1|NA|TRBD1|TRBV18
ASSLSSQGLGTEAF
>TRBJ2-3|NA|TRBD2|TRBV12-3/TRBV12-4
ASSFAGVSTDTQY
>TRBJ1-1|few|NA|TRBV29-1
SVAEGRAF
>TRBJ2-5|NA|TRBD2|TRBV9
ASSAVAGVETQY
>TRBJ2-7|few|NA|TRBV28
ASSLLIGGPYYEQY
>TRBJ2-1|many|TRBD1|TRBV5-6
ASSSGTGAYNEQF
>TRBJ2-1|many|TRBD2|TRBV7-2
ASSLGGSGGYEQF
>TRBJ2-1|few|NA|TRBV28
ASSFNEQF